Listed here is a single TCR beta chain. This may come from a read error, since a much larger clone is one base off. This CDR3 spans 11 amino acids. Trimming removed 2 bases at V and 5 bases at J, with 6 bases between. Germline-derived CDR1 and CDR2 are GTSNPN and SVGIG (reference sequence). RNA transcripts served as the template for amplifying TCR beta CDR3 regions. The primer set for the first-round RT-PCR of the TCR CDR3 was HTBI. A single record per CDR3 protein comes from TCRdb applying MiXCR to the multiplex PCR reads. The table has about 290,000 distinct CDR3 sequences, roughly 13% seen once. The data belong to a study of T cells in Graves' hyperthyroidism and ophthalmopathy.

Sequences were obtained from blood. V and J are TRBV30 and TRBJ1-2; D uncertain. This TCR derives from a young woman with Graves' hyperthyroidism that later progressed to Graves' ophthalmopathy. The chain's CDR3 is CAWSNGYGYTF. As DNA, the CDR3 is TGTGCCTGGAGTAACGGTTATGGCTACACCTTC. Together with reference TRBV30 and TRBJ1-2, the CDR3 gives the full variable domain: SQTIHQWPATLVQPVGSPLSLECTVEGTSNPNLYWYRQAAGRGLQLLFYSVGIGQISSEVPQNLSASRPQDRQFILSSKKLLLSDSGFYLCAWSNGYGYTFGSGTRLTVV.